Below are 25 T cell receptor beta chains sequenced from a single sample in a study of T-cell reconstitution after alpha-beta-depleted transplantation in children (dated by TCRdb to the mid-2010s). Overall study results and their limits: The frequencies of hyperexpanded clones fell over the following months, and after one year, T-cell counts and TCRbeta diversity were mostly attributed to newly produced T cells.

For these receptors, no antigen is known. The treatment or condition label of this sample denotes: allogeneic hematopoietic cell transplantation with graft depleted of TCRalphabeta T cells and CD19 B cells. The library relied on PCR. Sequencing was carried out with an Illumina HiSeq 2500. To normalize quantification of the TCRbeta repertoire, the TCR libraries were built with molecular barcoding that relied on unique molecular identifiers. TCRdb itself trimmed the public reads at Q25 with fastp, ran MiXCR and retained productive beta chains. A single entry per CDR3 protein holds the most common genes and DNA from its merged rows. The sample table lists around 270,000 distinct CDR3 sequences, over 7.5% of them with a count of one. The top ten constitute 9.1% of the sample. The source material was peripheral blood, sampled 360 days after TCRalphabeta/CD19-depleted stem cell transplant. The receptors come from a female patient aged 2-9 years who had a stem cell transplant for Fanconi anemia, so the T cells may come from the graft donor.

The sample holds many counts of this clonotype. The genes are TRBV20-1 and TRBJ2-5, with TRBD2 identical over 8 bases. The CDR3 length is 13 residues. Per germline, CDR1 DFQATT and CDR2 SNEGSKA (reference sequence). The V segment lost 6 bases and the J segment 5 bases; nucleotides outside the gene matches: 8. The CDR3 here is CSAPRGGGETQYF. The DNA for the CDR3 is TGCAGTGCACCCCGGGGGGGCGGGGAGACCCAGTACTTC.

The chain couples TRBV5-6 to TRBJ2-1; D unresolved. CDR3 length: 15 residues. V gave up 3 bases and J gave up 4 bases, with 14 bases separating them. The germline CDR1 and CDR2 sequences are SGHDT and YYEEEE. CDR3 protein: CASSSEPAWYNEQFF. The DNA for the CDR3 is TGTGCCAGCAGCTCCGAACCCGCATGGTACAATGAGCAGTTCTTC.

This clonotype was counted ten times or more. V gene TRBV6-1 combines with J gene TRBJ2-3; 10 bases fit TRBD2. V dropped 1 base and J dropped 3; count of bases not matched to a gene: 7. CDR3 length: 17 residues. Germline values: CDR1 MNHNS, CDR2 SASEGT. CDR3 nucleotide sequence: TGTGCCAGCAGTGAAGATCGGCTAGCGGGAGTAACAGATACGCAGTATTTT. This gives the protein CASSEDRLAGVTDTQYF.

This chain connects TRBV14 to TRBJ2-1; tentatively, D is TRBD1 (6 bases). Germline-derived CDR1 and CDR2 are SGHDN and FVKESK. Trimming took 0 bases from V and 5 from J, leaving 17 bases between them. The CDR3 is 17 residues long. The CDR3 reads CASSQDPGFWGHNEQFF. CDR3 sequence (DNA): TGTGCCAGCAGCCAAGATCCCGGGTTTTGGGGGCACAATGAGCAGTTCTTC. Looking up the rest from reference TRBV14 and TRBJ2-1 gives the full variable domain: EAGVTQFPSHSVIEKGQTVTLRCDPISGHDNLYWYRRVMGKEIKFLLHFVKESKQDESGMPNNRFLAERTGGTYSTLKVQPAELEDSGVYFCASSQDPGFWGHNEQFFGPGTRLTVL.

This clonotype was seen a few times. The chain uses TRBV20-1 and TRBJ2-5, with 7 bases identical to TRBD2. Trimming removed 5 bases from V and 5 bases from J; junction bases left unmatched: 23. This CDR3 region has 18 residues. Germline CDR1 is DFQATT and CDR2 is SNEGSKA (reference sequence). The CDR3 DNA sequence: TGCAGTGCTTGGATGCGGGTTTCTAGCGGATCCTACTCGGAGACCCAGTACTTC. Protein: CSAWMRVSSGSYSETQYF.

The rearrangement uses TRBV12-5 and TRBJ1-1, with TRBD1 matching over 7 bases. Unmatched junction bases numbered 10, after V lost 2 bases and J lost 4 bases. Germline V gives CDR1 LGHNT, CDR2 FRNRAP. The CDR3 loop spans 16 amino acids. The CDR3 sequence: CASGLFSGGRGTEAFF. CDR3 DNA sequence: TGTGCTAGTGGTTTGTTCTCAGGGGGGCGGGGCACTGAAGCTTTCTTT.

This clonotype was seen at least ten times. V gene TRBV2 combines with J gene TRBJ2-1; 11 nucleotides agree with TRBD2. The CDR3 runs to 16 residues. J gave up 4 bases and V 2 bases, and 4 bases lay outside the gene matches. Germline V gene lookup returns CDR1 SNHLY and CDR2 FYNNEI. The CDR3 DNA follows: TGTGCCAGCAGTGAAACTAGCGGGGGAAATTACAATGAGCAGTTCTTC. Its protein product is CASSETSGGNYNEQFF.

The chain uses TRBV10-3 and TRBJ1-3, with D possibly matching TRBD1 (5 bases). The germline gives CDR1 ENHRY, CDR2 SYGVKD. The CDR3 has 17 residues. V was clipped by 5 bases and J by 0 bases, with 17 bases between them. The CDR3 sequence is CAISRTGLLHSGNTIYF. The CDR3 region has the DNA TGTGCCATCAGTAGGACGGGACTGCTTCACTCTGGAAACACCATATATTTT.

This clonotype has more than one count but fewer than ten. The chain employs TRBV5-1 and TRBJ2-7, with TRBD1 matching over 11 bases. The germline V gene has CDR1 SGHRS and CDR2 YFSETQ. The CDR3 totals 15 residues. V was clipped by 4 bases and J by 6 bases; unmatched bases: 9. CDR3 coding DNA: TGCGCCAGCAGCCCGGGCGGACAGGGGGCGCGCGAGCAGTACTTC. Its protein is CASSPGGQGAREQYF.

The genes are TRBV10-2 and TRBJ2-7; tentatively, D is TRBD1 or TRBD2 (5 bases each). The CDR3 totals 14 residues. Per germline, CDR1 WSHSY and CDR2 SAAADI. Trimming took 9 bases from V and 4 from J, leaving 19 bases between them. CDR3 bases: TGCGCCAGTTCCCGGGACCACCTCCGGTACGAGCAGTACTTC. Amino acid sequence: CASSRDHLRYEQYF.

The chain couples TRBV6-2 or TRBV6-3 to TRBJ1-6; D not certain. The CDR3 length is 16 residues. Trimming pared 6 bases from V and 3 bases from J, leaving 15 bases between. Germline CDR1 MNHEY, CDR2 SVGEGT. The DNA for the CDR3 is TGTGCCAGCAGCGCGCTAAGGACGGACTATAATTCACCCCTCCACTTT. As protein: CASSALRTDYNSPLHF.

This clonotype was observed a handful of times. The chain has TRBV28 and TRBJ1-6; 11 nucleotides line up with TRBD1. Per germline, CDR1 MDHEN and CDR2 SYDVKM. This CDR3 has 17 amino acids. The V gene end was trimmed by 6 bases and the J gene end by 6 bases; junction bases not matched to a gene: 10. CDR3 loop: CASSHPGQGARNSPLHF. Here the CDR3 DNA reads TGTGCCAGCAGCCACCCAGGACAGGGGGCGCGTAATTCACCCCTCCACTTT.

V and J are TRBV20-1 and TRBJ1-1; D may be TRBD1 (5 bases). The germline V gene has CDR1 DFQATT and CDR2 SNEGSKA (reference sequence). CDR3 length: 15 amino acids. Deletions cut 0 bases from V and 5 bases from J, with 16 bases between. CDR3 residues: CSARDFGAGWTEAFF. The CDR3 DNA is TGCAGTGCTAGAGACTTTGGGGCCGGTTGGACTGAAGCTTTCTTT.

The table lists this clonotype with many counts. The chain employs TRBV7-2 and TRBJ2-7, with a weak D call TRBD2 (6 bases). The CDR3 extends over 14 amino acids. The V end was cut by 4 bases, the J end by 2 bases, with 12 bases between. Germline values: CDR1 SGHTA, CDR2 FQGNSA. The CDR3 is CASSYRRGAYEQYF. CDR3 coding DNA: TGTGCCAGCAGCTACCGGCGGGGTGCCTACGAGCAGTACTTC.

This clonotype has more than one count but fewer than ten. The chain carries TRBV7-9 and TRBJ1-6, with 7 bases lining up with TRBD1. The germline V gene has CDR1 SEHNR and CDR2 FQNEAQ (reference sequence). The CDR3 totals 15 residues. The ends lost 1 base at V and 7 bases at J; junction bases unmatched: 4. This CDR3 is CASSLGQGGNSPLHF. In DNA form, the CDR3 reads TGTGCCAGCAGCTTAGGACAGGGTGGGAATTCACCCCTCCACTTT.

This clonotype is a singleton in its sample. V gene TRBV19 combines with J gene TRBJ2-1; D possibly corresponds to TRBD1 (5 bases). The CDR3 runs to 19 residues. Trimming removed 1 base at V and 0 bases at J, with 19 bases between. Germline V CDR1 and CDR2: LNHDA, SQIVND (reference sequence). The CDR3 bases are TGTGCCAGTAGTATAGGTTGGAGAGAAGGGGTTTTCTCCTACAATGAGCAGTTCTTC. It codes for CASSIGWREGVFSYNEQFF.

In its sample, this clonotype was seen many times. The rearrangement joins TRBV7-6 to TRBJ2-1; the match to TRBD2 covers 9 bases. This CDR3 contains 18 residues. The V segment lost 6 bases and the J segment 0 bases; nucleotides outside the gene matches: 12. Germline V gene lookup returns CDR1 SGHVS and CDR2 FNYEAQ. The DNA of the CDR3 is TGTGCCAGCAGTATAGCTAGCGGGGCGACGAGCTCCTACAATGAGCAGTTCTTC. Protein sequence: CASSIASGATSSYNEQFF.

This clonotype was counted many times. The V gene is TRBV5-1, the J gene TRBJ1-1, with 8 bases matching TRBD1. The germline gives CDR1 SGHRS, CDR2 YFSETQ. The CDR3 is 14 residues long. The V and J ends lost 3 bases and 1 base, in that order; junction bases with no gene match: 2. CDR3 amino acids: CASSSDRANTEAFF. In nucleotides, the CDR3 is TGCGCCAGCAGCTCGGACAGGGCGAACACTGAAGCTTTCTTT.

The table lists this clonotype with many counts. The chain combines TRBV20-1 with TRBJ1-2; D remains unclear. The germline CDR1 and CDR2 sequences are DFQATT and SNEGSKA (reference sequence). The CDR3 contains 12 residues. The V gene lost 6 bases and the J gene lost 2 bases, with 10 bases spanning the gap. The CDR3 coding sequence is TGCAGTGCCCGCCCCGGGAACTATGGCTACACCTTC. Protein sequence: CSARPGNYGYTF.

This clonotype was recorded many times. Germline is not matched at one junction end, which may reflect a read error. The chain recombines TRBV9 with TRBJ2-3, with a possible D match to TRBD1 (7 bases). The CDR3 runs to 12 residues. CDR1 SGDLS and CDR2 YYNGEE come from the germline V gene. The DNA of the CDR3 is TGTGCCAGCAGCCCCCACAGGGGAGGCGGGGATTTT. Amino acids: CASSPHRGGGDF.

The table lists this clonotype with a few counts. This chain connects TRBV28 to TRBJ1-6; TRBD1 might be the D (5 bases). The germline V gene encodes CDR1 MDHEN and CDR2 SYDVKM. This CDR3 has 14 residues. V lost 3 bases, J lost 8 bases, and 11 bases lay in between. CDR3 bases: TGTGCCAGCAGTTTTACACGAGGGGATTCACCCCTCCACTTT. Amino acids: CASSFTRGDSPLHF.

This clonotype has only a few counts. J is TRBJ1-1 and V is TRBV7-3; D perhaps matches TRBD1 (5 bases). Germline values: CDR1 SGHTA, CDR2 FQGTGA. Trimming took off 8 bases at V and 0 bases at J, with 10 bases between the two ends. The CDR3 consists of 13 residues. Here the CDR3 DNA reads TGTGCCAGCGGGGCGGGTCTGAACACTGAAGCTTTCTTT. Its translation: CASGAGLNTEAFF.

Many counts were recorded for this clonotype. The rearrangement links TRBV20-1 to TRBJ1-1, with D unclear. The V and J ends lost 5 bases and 8 bases respectively, with 6 bases between them. Germline CDR1 and CDR2: DFQATT and SNEGSKA (reference sequence). This CDR3 has 9 residues. The DNA of the CDR3 is TGCAGTGCTCGCAGGGAAGCTTTCTTT. Protein sequence: CSARREAFF.

The chain has TRBV7-2 and TRBJ2-2; 10 bases are a match to TRBD2. Trimming took 0 bases from V and 9 from J; bases not matched to a gene: 10. Germline V gene data show CDR1 as SGHTA and CDR2 as FQGNSA. The CDR3 is 17 amino acids. CDR3 sequence: CASSLAPSGGGHRELFF. Here the CDR3 DNA reads TGTGCCAGCAGCTTAGCGCCGAGCGGGGGGGGCCACCGGGAGCTGTTTTTT.

This clonotype came up many times. The chain links TRBV24-1 to TRBJ2-7, with 8 bases matching TRBD2. The CDR3 consists of 15 residues. CDR1 and CDR2 (germline): KGHDR, SFDVKD. The J segment lost 7 bases and the V segment lost 11 bases, leaving 18 bases of the junction unmatched. CDR3 DNA: TGTGCCATTCCAGACAAGGTAGCGGGGCTCGAAGAGCAGTACTTC. Protein sequence: CAIPDKVAGLEEQYF.